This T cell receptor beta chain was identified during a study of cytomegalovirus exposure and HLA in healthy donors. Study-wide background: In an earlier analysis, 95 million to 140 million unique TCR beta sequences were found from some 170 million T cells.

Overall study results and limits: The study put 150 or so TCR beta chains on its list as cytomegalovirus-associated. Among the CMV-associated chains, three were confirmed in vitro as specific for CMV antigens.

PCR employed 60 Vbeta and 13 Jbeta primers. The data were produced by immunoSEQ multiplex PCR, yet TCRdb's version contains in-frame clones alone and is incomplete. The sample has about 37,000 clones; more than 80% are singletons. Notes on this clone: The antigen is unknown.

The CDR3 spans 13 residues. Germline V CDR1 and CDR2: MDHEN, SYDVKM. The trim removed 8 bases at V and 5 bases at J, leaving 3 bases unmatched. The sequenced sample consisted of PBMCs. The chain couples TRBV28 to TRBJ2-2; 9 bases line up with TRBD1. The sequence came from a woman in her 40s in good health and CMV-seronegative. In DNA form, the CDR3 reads TGTGCCAGCCACAGGGGGCGGACCGGGGAGCTGTTTTTT. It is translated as CASHRGRTGELFF.